These 20 T cell receptor beta chains came from one sample sequenced in a study of beta chain features in type 1 diabetes. Isolated RNA was reverse transcribed in full, so expressed TCRB transcripts were sequenced. Generated by immunoSEQ multiplex PCR, the TCRdb table keeps only in-frame clones and is missing some. The data hold roughly 60,000 clones, with around three fifths observed a single time. The sample was Tregs from blood. These receptors were collected from a woman in her late teens or twenties in good health.

The chain couples TRBV7-9 to TRBJ2-7; tentative D call: TRBD1 (6 bases). The CDR3 is 14 residues long. Germline loops: CDR1 SEHNR, CDR2 FQNEAQ (reference sequence). V lost 3 bases and J lost 2, with 11 bases in between. CDR3 sequence: CASSFNRDTYEQYF. CDR3 sequence (DNA): TGTGCCAGCAGCTTTAACAGGGACACCTACGAGCAGTACTTC.

The chain is built from TRBV6-6 and TRBJ2-2; perhaps TRBD1 as D (7 bases). The CDR3 covers 16 residues. In germline, CDR1 is MNHNY, CDR2 SVGAGI (reference sequence). V gave up 7 bases and J gave up 3 bases, with 18 bases separating them. This CDR3 reads CASNGGGFQDTGELFF. The CDR3 bases are TGTGCCAGCAACGGAGGGGGCTTCCAGGACACCGGGGAGCTGTTTTTT.

This rearrangement joins TRBV11-2 to TRBJ2-5, with D maybe TRBD2 (7 bases). Germline-derived CDR1 and CDR2 are SGHAT and FQNNGV. Trimming cost V 1 base and J 2 bases, with 11 bases left between them. The CDR3 spans 15 residues. As DNA, the CDR3 is TGTGCCAGCAGCTTAGGCGGGGGCCGGCAAGAGACCCAGTACTTC. Its translation is CASSLGGGRQETQYF.

The CDR3 DNA follows: TGTGCCAGCAGTTTAAAGGCTAGCGGGAGCTCATGGGGTCACGAGCAGTACTTC. Translation: CASSLKASGSSWGHEQYF. The chain has TRBV27 and TRBJ2-7; 10 bases agree with TRBD2. CDR3 length equals 18 residues. Germline V CDR1 and CDR2: MNHEY, SMNVEV (reference sequence). V was pared by 2 bases and J by 5 bases, with 15 bases of the junction left unmatched.

The V and J genes are TRBV30 and TRBJ2-1; D gene ambiguous. Germline values: CDR1 GTSNPN, CDR2 SVGIG (reference sequence). The CDR3 contains 15 residues. Between the trimmed V and J ends, which lost 3 bases and 9 bases, there was a span of 21 bases. CDR3 nucleotide sequence: TGTGCCTGGAGGAATGTTAATGCCGGCAACAGTGAGCAGTTCTTC. Its translation is CAWRNVNAGNSEQFF.

This clone was observed a few times. The rearrangement links TRBV7-8 to TRBJ1-3; the D is unclear. The CDR3 sequence is 16 residues long. Looked up from germline, CDR1 is SGHVS and CDR2 is FQNEAQ. Trimming stripped 5 bases from V and 0 bases from J, with 14 bases between. The CDR3 is CASSLTGRLSGNTIYF. The CDR3 DNA is TGTGCCAGCAGCCTCACCGGGAGGCTCTCTGGAAACACCATATATTTT.

The chain combines TRBV28 with TRBJ2-5; the match to TRBD1 covers 9 bases. V trimming: 5 bases; J trimming: 3 bases; junction bases outside the gene matches: 7. This CDR3 has 15 amino acids. Looked up from germline, CDR1 is MDHEN and CDR2 is SYDVKM. The CDR3 spells CASSIQGQGKETQYF. The DNA of the CDR3 is TGTGCCAGCAGTATACAGGGACAGGGAAAAGAGACCCAGTACTTC.

This clone was observed a handful of times. J is TRBJ2-1 and V is TRBV30; 8 nucleotides agree with TRBD2. The CDR3 is 15 residues long. V shed 1 base, J shed 3 bases, and the junction held 5 bases outside the gene matches. Germline V lookup: CDR1 GTSNPN, CDR2 SVGIG (reference sequence). As DNA, the CDR3 is TGTGCCTGGAGTGAGGCGGGGGGACACTACAATGAGCAGTTCTTC. It yields the protein CAWSEAGGHYNEQFF.

This chain connects TRBV12-5 to TRBJ1-4; 12 nucleotides align to TRBD1. Germline V gene lookup returns CDR1 LGHNT and CDR2 FRNRAP. Losses at the gene ends were 1 base for V and 3 bases for J; bases not matched to a gene: 0. CDR3 size: 16 residues. CDR3 bases: TGTGCTAGTGGTTTGGGGGACAGGGGGCCTAATGAAAAACTGTTTTTT. Protein product: CASGLGDRGPNEKLFF.

V and J are TRBV7-9 and TRBJ2-7, with a tentative D call TRBD1 (5 bases). The CDR3 loop spans 12 amino acids. The V and J ends lost 5 bases and 4 bases respectively, with 9 bases between them. The germline V gene has CDR1 SEHNR and CDR2 FQNEAQ (reference sequence). CDR3 protein: CASSRTHYEQYF. DNA for the CDR3: TGTGCCAGCAGCCGGACACATTACGAGCAGTACTTC.

V gene TRBV6-5 combines with J gene TRBJ1-5, with a possible D match to TRBD1 (6 bases). Per the germline V gene, CDR1 is MNHEY and CDR2 is SVGAGI. V was pared by 6 bases and J by 3 bases, with 9 bases between. The length of the CDR3 is 13 residues. The CDR3 DNA is TGTGCCAGCAGCAGGGGCCACAATCAGCCCCAGCATTTT. Translation gives CASSRGHNQPQHF.

The CDR3 nucleotides are TGTGCCAGCTCACCACGGGCCTCCTCTGGGGCCAACGTCCTGACTTTC. It yields the protein CASSPRASSGANVLTF. The J gene is TRBJ2-6, the V gene TRBV18, with D uncertain. V lost 1 base and J 0 bases, leaving 7 bases between the germline ends. Germline V gene data show CDR1 as KGHSH and CDR2 as LQKENI. The CDR3 contains 16 residues.

The rearrangement uses TRBV19 and TRBJ2-1, with 12 bases identical to TRBD2. The ends lost 6 bases at V and 6 bases at J; junction bases unmatched: 6. The CDR3 consists of 15 residues. CDR1 and CDR2 (germline): LNHDA, SQIVND (reference sequence). The CDR3 loop reads CASRGRLAGVNEQFF. As DNA, the CDR3 is TGTGCCAGTAGAGGAAGACTAGCGGGAGTCAATGAGCAGTTCTTC. The full variable domain, its missing parts supplied by reference TRBV19 and TRBJ2-1, is DGGITQSPKYLFRKEGQNVTLSCEQNLNHDAMYWYRQDPGQGLRLIYYSQIVNDFQKGDIAEGYSVSREKKESFPLTVTSAQKNPTAFYLCASRGRLAGVNEQFFGPGTRLTVL.

This clone was observed a few times. CDR3 sequence reads: CSVEIGTGPLNTEAFF. CDR3 sequence (DNA): TGCAGCGTTGAAATCGGGACAGGGCCTTTGAACACTGAAGCTTTCTTT. This sequence joins TRBV29-1 and TRBJ1-1; 9 nucleotides match TRBD1. The CDR3 covers 16 residues. The junction had 7 bases not matched to a gene; V was cut back by 2 bases and J by 0 bases. From germline, CDR1 is SQVTM and CDR2 ANQGSEA.

The chain has TRBV5-1 and TRBJ2-3, with no clear D. This CDR3 spans 14 amino acids. The germline gives CDR1 SGHRS, CDR2 YFSETQ. Trimming cost V 0 bases and J 2 bases, with 7 bases left between them. CDR3 coding DNA: TGCGCCAGCAGCTTGGCACTATTCACAGATACGCAGTATTTT. Protein product: CASSLALFTDTQYF.

The V call is TRBV5-4, the J call TRBJ1-1; D gene uncertain. Trimming took 3 bases from V and 6 from J, leaving 18 bases between them. CDR1 and CDR2 from the germline V gene are SGHNT and YYREEE (reference sequence). The CDR3 is made up of 15 amino acids. CDR3 nucleotides: TGTGCCAGCAGCTCCCGGGTCGGATGGCCTTCTGAAGCTTTCTTT. Protein product: CASSSRVGWPSEAFF.

The V and J genes are TRBV25-1 and TRBJ1-3, with 9 bases matching TRBD1. J gave up 1 base and V 5 bases, and 3 bases lay outside the gene matches. The germline V gene encodes CDR1 MGHDK and CDR2 SYGVNS. This CDR3 has 15 residues. This CDR3 reads CASSSGQGSGNTIYF. The CDR3 bases are TGTGCCAGCAGTTCGGGACAGGGATCTGGAAACACCATATATTTT.

The sample holds a few counts of this clone. V is TRBV11-3 and J is TRBJ1-1, with 7 bases aligning to TRBD1. CDR3 length equals 14 residues. Germline CDR1 SGHNT, CDR2 YENEEA. After removal of 1 base from V and 6 bases from J, the junction contained 5 bases not matched to a gene. CDR3 in amino acids: CASSLGYRGSEAFF. For the CDR3, the DNA is TGTGCCAGCAGCTTAGGGTACAGGGGATCTGAAGCTTTCTTT. The full variable domain, with the rest looked up from reference TRBV11-3 and TRBJ1-1, is EAGVVQSPRYKIIEKKQPVAFWCNPISGHNTLYWYLQNLGQGPELLIRYENEEAVDDSQLPKDRFSAERLKGVDSTLKIQPAELGDSAVYLCASSLGYRGSEAFFGQGTRLTVV.

This clone was counted between two and nine times. The chain combines TRBV11-2 with TRBJ1-2, with a possible D match to TRBD1 (6 bases). Trimming shortened V by 3 bases and J by 7 bases, and 12 bases separated the two germline ends. Germline V gives CDR1 SGHAT, CDR2 FQNNGV. CDR3 length: 13 amino acids. The CDR3 loop is CASSFGGPGGYTF. CDR3 in DNA: TGTGCCAGCAGCTTCGGGGGGCCGGGTGGCTACACCTTC.

The V call is TRBV30, the J call TRBJ1-2, with D maybe TRBD1 (6 bases). The germline V and J ends were trimmed by 8 bases and 7 bases, with 26 bases remaining between them. This CDR3 has 15 amino acids. The germline V gene encodes CDR1 GTSNPN and CDR2 SVGIG (reference sequence). The CDR3 sequence is CARHPLSPRGRGYTF. The CDR3 coding sequence is TGTGCCCGCCACCCCCTCTCCCCCAGGGGACGTGGCTACACCTTC.